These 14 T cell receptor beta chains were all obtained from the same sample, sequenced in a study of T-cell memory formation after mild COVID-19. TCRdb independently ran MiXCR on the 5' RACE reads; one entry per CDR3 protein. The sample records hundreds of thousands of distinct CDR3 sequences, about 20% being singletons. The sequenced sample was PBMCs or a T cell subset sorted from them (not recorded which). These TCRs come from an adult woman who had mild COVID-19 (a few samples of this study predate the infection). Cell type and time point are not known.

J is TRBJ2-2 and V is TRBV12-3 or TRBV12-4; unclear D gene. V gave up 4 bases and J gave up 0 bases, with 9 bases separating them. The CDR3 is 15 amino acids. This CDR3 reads CASSSSISNTGELFF. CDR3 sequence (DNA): TGTGCCAGCAGTTCCAGCATCTCGAACACCGGGGAGCTGTTTTTT.

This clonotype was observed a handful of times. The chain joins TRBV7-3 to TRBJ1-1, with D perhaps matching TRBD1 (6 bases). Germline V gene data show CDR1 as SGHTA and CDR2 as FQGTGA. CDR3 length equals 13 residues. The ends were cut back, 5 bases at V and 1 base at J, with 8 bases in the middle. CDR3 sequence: CASSMTGNTEAFF. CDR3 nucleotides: TGTGCCAGCAGCATGACAGGGAACACTGAAGCTTTCTTT. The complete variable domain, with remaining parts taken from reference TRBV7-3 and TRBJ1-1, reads GAGVSQTPSNKVTEKGKYVELRCDPISGHTALYWYRQSLGQGPEFLIYFQGTGAADDSGLPNDRFFAVRPEGSVSTLKIQRTERGDSAVYLCASSMTGNTEAFFGQGTRLTVV.

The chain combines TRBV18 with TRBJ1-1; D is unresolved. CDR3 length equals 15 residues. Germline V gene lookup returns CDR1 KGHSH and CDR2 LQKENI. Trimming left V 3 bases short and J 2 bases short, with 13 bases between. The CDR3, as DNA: TGTGCCAGCTCACCCCCCTCCGCAAAAAACACTGAAGCTTTCTTT. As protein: CASSPPSAKNTEAFF.

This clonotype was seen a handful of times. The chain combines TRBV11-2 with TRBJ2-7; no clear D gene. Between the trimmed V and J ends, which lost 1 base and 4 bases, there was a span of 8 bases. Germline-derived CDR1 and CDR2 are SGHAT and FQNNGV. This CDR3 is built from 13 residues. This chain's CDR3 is CASSLAQIYEQYF. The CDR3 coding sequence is TGTGCCAGCAGCTTAGCTCAGATTTACGAGCAGTACTTC.

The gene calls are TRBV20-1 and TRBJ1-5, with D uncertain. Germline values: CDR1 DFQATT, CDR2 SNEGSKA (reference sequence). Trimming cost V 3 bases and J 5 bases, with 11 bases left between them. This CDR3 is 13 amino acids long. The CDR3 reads CSASRHPDQPQHF. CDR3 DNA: TGCAGTGCTAGCCGACACCCGGATCAGCCCCAGCATTTT.

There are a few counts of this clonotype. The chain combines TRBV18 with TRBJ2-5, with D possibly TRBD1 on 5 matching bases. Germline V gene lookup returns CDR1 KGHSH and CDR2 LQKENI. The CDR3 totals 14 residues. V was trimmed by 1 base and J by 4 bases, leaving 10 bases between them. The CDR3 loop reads CASSPLSGIETQYF. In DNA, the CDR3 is TGTGCCAGCTCACCACTCTCAGGGATAGAGACCCAGTACTTC.

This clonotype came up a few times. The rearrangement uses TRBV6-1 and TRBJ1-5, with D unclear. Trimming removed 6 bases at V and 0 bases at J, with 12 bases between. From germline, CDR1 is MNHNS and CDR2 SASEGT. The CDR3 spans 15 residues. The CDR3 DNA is TGTGCCAGCAGCGCCGGACTGATTAGCAATCAGCCCCAGCATTTT. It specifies CASSAGLISNQPQHF.

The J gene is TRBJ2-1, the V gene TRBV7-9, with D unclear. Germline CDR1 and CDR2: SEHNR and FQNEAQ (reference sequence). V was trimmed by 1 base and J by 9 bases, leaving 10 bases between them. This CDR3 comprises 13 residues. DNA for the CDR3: TGTGCCAGCAGCTTAGAATCTCGGCGTGAGCAGTTCTTC. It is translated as CASSLESRREQFF.

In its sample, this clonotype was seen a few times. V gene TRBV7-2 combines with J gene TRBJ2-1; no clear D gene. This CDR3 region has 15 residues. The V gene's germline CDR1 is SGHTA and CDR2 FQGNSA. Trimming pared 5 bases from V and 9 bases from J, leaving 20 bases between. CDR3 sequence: CASSPEGPGFGEQFF. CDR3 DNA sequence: TGTGCCAGCAGCCCCGAAGGCCCCGGGTTTGGTGAGCAGTTCTTC.

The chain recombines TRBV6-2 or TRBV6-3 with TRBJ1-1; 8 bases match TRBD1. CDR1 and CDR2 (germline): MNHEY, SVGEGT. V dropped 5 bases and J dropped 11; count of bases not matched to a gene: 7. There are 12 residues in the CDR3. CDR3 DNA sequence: TGTGCCAGCAGTACGGACAGGGTCGGGGCTTTCTTT. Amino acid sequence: CASSTDRVGAFF.

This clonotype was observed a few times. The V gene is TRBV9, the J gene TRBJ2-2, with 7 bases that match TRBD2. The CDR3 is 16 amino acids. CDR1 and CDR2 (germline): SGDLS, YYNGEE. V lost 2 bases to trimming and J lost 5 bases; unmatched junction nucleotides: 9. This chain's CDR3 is CASSVPVGRGTGELFF. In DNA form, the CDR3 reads TGTGCCAGCAGCGTCCCCGTGGGGAGGGGAACCGGGGAGCTGTTTTTT. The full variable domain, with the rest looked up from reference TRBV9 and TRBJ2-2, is DSGVTQTPKHLITATGQRVTLRCSPRSGDLSVYWYQQSLDQGLQFLIQYYNGEERAKGNILERFSAQQFPDLHSELNLSSLELGDSALYFCASSVPVGRGTGELFFGEGSRLTVL.

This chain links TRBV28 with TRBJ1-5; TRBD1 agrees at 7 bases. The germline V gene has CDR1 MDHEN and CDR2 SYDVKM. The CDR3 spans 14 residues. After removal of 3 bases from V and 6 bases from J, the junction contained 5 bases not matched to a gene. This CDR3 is CASSFRGGSQPQHF. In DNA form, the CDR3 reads TGTGCCAGCAGTTTCAGAGGGGGCAGTCAGCCCCAGCATTTT. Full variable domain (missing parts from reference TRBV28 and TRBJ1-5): DVKVTQSSRYLVKRTGEKVFLECVQDMDHENMFWYRQDPGLGLRLIYFSYDVKMKEKGDIPEGYSVSREKKERFSLILESASTNQTSMYLCASSFRGGSQPQHFGDGTRLSIL.

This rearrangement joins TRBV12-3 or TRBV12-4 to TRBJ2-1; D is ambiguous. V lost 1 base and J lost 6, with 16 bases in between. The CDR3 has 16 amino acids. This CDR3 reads CASSLVPDPTTNEQFF. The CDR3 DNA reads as TGTGCCAGCAGTTTAGTTCCGGACCCCACTACCAATGAGCAGTTCTTC.

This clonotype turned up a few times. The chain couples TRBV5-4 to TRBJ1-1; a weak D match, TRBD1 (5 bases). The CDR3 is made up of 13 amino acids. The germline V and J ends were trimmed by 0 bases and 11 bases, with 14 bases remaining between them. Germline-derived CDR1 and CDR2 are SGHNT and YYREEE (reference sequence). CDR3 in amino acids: CASSLAGFAVAFF. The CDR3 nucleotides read TGTGCCAGCAGCTTGGCAGGGTTCGCTGTGGCTTTCTTT.